Each of the 25 T cell receptor beta chains below was sequenced from the same sample in a study of blood T cell repertoires in COVID-19. Sequencing was performed with immunoSEQ multiplex PCR; in TCRdb, only in-frame clones are kept and a portion is missing. The sample gives 200,000 or so clones, 70% to 90% of which show up once; 3% to 4% is in the top ten. Sequencing input: peripheral blood. All receptors derive from a man aged 60-69 years with acute or convalescent COVID-19.

The chain carries TRBV28 and TRBJ1-4, with 10 positions matching TRBD1. CDR3 length: 17 residues. V trimming: 8 bases; J trimming: 8 bases; junction bases outside the gene matches: 17. Germline V gene lookup returns CDR1 MDHEN and CDR2 SYDVKM. CDR3 bases: TGTGCCAGCTTTCCGCGAGGGACAGGGGAAAAGGGGGAAAAACTGTTTTTT. This encodes CASFPRGTGEKGEKLFF.

The rearrangement uses TRBV10-3 and TRBJ2-7; no firm D call. Germline V gene data show CDR1 as ENHRY and CDR2 as SYGVKD. This CDR3 is 11 amino acids long. Trimming removed 2 bases at V and 5 bases at J, with 4 bases between. CDR3: CAISEPDEQYF. CDR3 in DNA: TGTGCCATCAGTGAGCCTGACGAGCAGTACTTC.

This chain links TRBV19 with TRBJ1-5; 8 nucleotides align to TRBD1. With V trimmed by 7 bases and J by 6 bases, 5 bases remained unmatched. Germline V gene lookup returns CDR1 LNHDA and CDR2 SQIVND (reference sequence). There are 13 residues in the CDR3. CDR3 nucleotides: TGTGCCAGTACCGCGGACAGGGCTCAGCCCCAGCATTTT. It specifies CASTADRAQPQHF.

The rearrangement joins TRBV29-1 to TRBJ2-2; 11 bases are shared with TRBD2. The CDR3 is 16 amino acids. J was trimmed by 11 bases and V by 4 bases; bases with no gene match: 15. In germline, CDR1 is SQVTM, CDR2 ANQGSEA. CDR3: CSVGRLAGPLPGELFF. The DNA for the CDR3 is TGCAGCGTTGGAAGACTAGCGGGACCTCTCCCGGGAGAGCTGTTTTTT.

The chain couples TRBV2 to TRBJ2-3, with 7 bases that match TRBD2. Germline trimming cut 6 bases from V and 0 bases from J; bases unmatched to any gene: 3. This CDR3 is 14 amino acids long. CDR1 is SNHLY, CDR2 FYNNEI, per germline. CDR3 nucleotides: TGTGCCAGCAGCCTAGCGGCTAGCACAGATACGCAGTATTTT. Translation gives CASSLAASTDTQYF. The full variable domain, its missing parts supplied by reference TRBV2 and TRBJ2-3, is EPEVTQTPSHQVTQMGQEVILRCVPISNHLYFYWYRQILGQKVEFLVSFYNNEISEKSEIFDDQFSVERPDGSNFTLKIRSTKLEDSAMYFCASSLAASTDTQYFGPGTRLTVL.

The gene calls are TRBV19 and TRBJ2-3; D not resolved. V lost 8 bases, J lost 0 bases, and 12 bases lay in between. The germline V gene encodes CDR1 LNHDA and CDR2 SQIVND (reference sequence). This CDR3 region has 14 residues. CDR3 in amino acids: CASASRHSTDTQYF. CDR3 bases: TGTGCCAGTGCATCCAGGCATAGCACAGATACGCAGTATTTT.

CDR3 amino acids: CASSMFRSSGNTIYF. DNA of the CDR3: TGTGCCAGTAGTATGTTTCGGAGCTCTGGAAACACCATATATTTT. This chain uses TRBV19 with TRBJ1-3, with D uncertain. The CDR3 is made up of 15 amino acids. Germline V CDR1 and CDR2: LNHDA, SQIVND (reference sequence). Trimming removed 3 bases at V and 0 bases at J, with 9 bases between.

The chain is built from TRBV20-1 and TRBJ2-7; D not certain. From germline, CDR1 is DFQATT and CDR2 SNEGSKA (reference sequence). V gave up 5 bases and J gave up 3 bases, with 8 bases separating them. CDR3 size: 11 residues. The CDR3 spells CSAHAGYEQYF. In nucleotides, the CDR3 is TGCAGTGCTCATGCCGGCTACGAGCAGTACTTC.

This clone was counted a single time. The same CDR3 is also encoded by other DNA sequences in this sample. The J gene is TRBJ2-5, the V gene TRBV7-9; D is undetermined. Trimming cost V 1 base and J 4 bases, with 10 bases left between them. The germline gives CDR1 SEHNR, CDR2 FQNEAQ (reference sequence). This CDR3 contains 14 residues. Written as DNA, the CDR3 is TGTGCCAGCAGCTTAGGAGTAAGTGGAGAGACCCAGTACTTC. Its protein product is CASSLGVSGETQYF.

The CDR3 coding sequence is TGTGCCAGCGGCGACAGGGGCGAATCCACTGAAGCTTTCTTT. Amino acids: CASGDRGESTEAFF. The V and J genes are TRBV3-1 (or the pseudogene TRBV3-2) and TRBJ1-1, with 8 bases identical to TRBD1. Trimming took 8 bases from V and 4 from J; bases not matched to a gene: 9. The CDR3 sequence is 14 residues long. Germline CDR1 and CDR2: LGHDT and YNNKEL (reference sequence).

The chain carries TRBV6-5 and TRBJ1-6; the D gene is possibly TRBD1 (5 bases). CDR3 length: 14 residues. Germline V gives CDR1 MNHEY, CDR2 SVGAGI. V was clipped by 6 bases and J by 9 bases, with 15 bases between them. CDR3 DNA: TGTGCCAGCAGGATTGGGGCCGGGGGTTCACCCCTCCACTTT. This encodes CASRIGAGGSPLHF.

The rearrangement links TRBV6-2 or TRBV6-3 to TRBJ1-2; D gene uncertain. This CDR3 spans 13 amino acids. V lost 2 bases to trimming and J lost 6 bases, with 10 bases between them. Germline V gene sequence: CDR1 MNHEY, CDR2 SVGEGT. Here the CDR3 DNA reads TGTGCCAGCAGTTACGATCTAGTGGATGGCTACACCTTC. Its protein is CASSYDLVDGYTF.

The V gene is TRBV5-6, the J gene TRBJ1-2; 7 bases line up with TRBD1. CDR1 and CDR2 from the germline V gene are SGHDT and YYEEEE. This CDR3 contains 15 residues. V trimming: 1 base; J trimming: 2 bases; junction bases outside the gene matches: 5. CDR3 residues: CASSLQGGVNYGYTF. CDR3 in DNA: TGTGCCAGCAGCTTGCAAGGGGGCGTGAACTATGGCTACACCTTC.

This clone has just one count. The chain carries TRBV28 and TRBJ1-2, with D perhaps TRBD1 (6 bases). The CDR3 has 12 amino acids. CDR1 is MDHEN and CDR2 is SYDVKM in the germline V gene. The V end was cut by 6 bases, the J end by 7 bases, with 12 bases between. This chain's CDR3 is CASRGTGLGYTF. The CDR3 DNA sequence: TGTGCCAGCAGGGGAACAGGGCTTGGCTACACCTTC.

This rearrangement joins TRBV18 to TRBJ2-2; TRBD2 matches 7 bases. The junction had 8 bases not matched to a gene; V was cut back by 5 bases and J by 5 bases. Germline V gene data show CDR1 as KGHSH and CDR2 as LQKENI. CDR3 length: 15 residues. The CDR3 loop is CASSSRLASTGELFF. The CDR3 region has the DNA TGTGCCAGCTCATCACGACTAGCTTCAACCGGGGAGCTGTTTTTT.

V is TRBV11-2 and J is TRBJ2-3; TRBD1 matches at 7 bases. Germline-derived CDR1 and CDR2 are SGHAT and FQNNGV. This CDR3 region has 14 residues. Losses at the gene ends were 4 bases for V and 4 bases for J; bases not matched to a gene: 5. In nucleotides, the CDR3 is TGTGCCAGCAGCTCTACAACAGGGGCAGATACGCAGTATTTT. Its protein product is CASSSTTGADTQYF.

The CDR3 reads CASSLAGRDYEAFF. Here the CDR3 DNA reads TGTGCCAGCAGTTTGGCCGGACGGGATTATGAAGCTTTCTTT. The V gene is TRBV28, the J gene TRBJ1-1; D call uncertain. From germline, CDR1 is MDHEN and CDR2 SYDVKM. The CDR3 covers 14 residues. The V end was cut by 3 bases, the J end by 7 bases, with 15 bases between.

This clone was counted a single time. V is TRBV3-1 (or the pseudogene TRBV3-2) and J is TRBJ2-1; 12 bases agree with TRBD2. CDR3 length: 15 amino acids. Trimming took 4 bases from V and 9 from J; bases not matched to a gene: 7. The V gene's germline CDR1 is LGHDT and CDR2 YNNKEL (reference sequence). CDR3 bases: TGTGCCAGCAGCCGACTAGCGGGAGTAATAGGTGAGCAGTTCTTC. Amino acid sequence: CASSRLAGVIGEQFF.

This rearrangement joins TRBV19 to TRBJ1-1, with 7 bases identical to TRBD1. This CDR3 spans 14 amino acids. The V segment lost 6 bases and the J segment 3 bases; nucleotides outside the gene matches: 7. CDR1 LNHDA and CDR2 SQIVND come from the germline V gene (reference sequence). The CDR3 coding sequence is TGTGCCAGTAGCTTAAGGGGGCAGTACACTGAAGCTTTCTTT. This gives the protein CASSLRGQYTEAFF.

This chain uses TRBV18 with TRBJ1-1; D is uncertain. V was clipped by 3 bases and J by 5 bases, with 10 bases between them. Germline V gene data show CDR1 as KGHSH and CDR2 as LQKENI. CDR3 length: 13 residues. The CDR3 here is CASSPYSGTEAFF. Here the CDR3 DNA reads TGTGCCAGCTCACCTTATTCGGGGACTGAAGCTTTCTTT.

The chain employs TRBV9 and TRBJ2-7, with a tentative D call TRBD2 (6 bases). Germline loops: CDR1 SGDLS, CDR2 YYNGEE. The V end was cut by 0 bases, the J end by 2 bases, with 9 bases between. This CDR3 is built from 14 residues. CDR3 bases: TGTGCCAGCAGCGTAGAATCGGGGGCCTACGAGCAGTACTTC. The encoded protein is CASSVESGAYEQYF.

The V and J genes are TRBV25-1 and TRBJ2-1; TRBD2 aligns across 8 bases. The CDR3 runs to 15 residues. J was trimmed by 12 bases and V by 1 base; bases with no gene match: 11. Germline CDR1 and CDR2: MGHDK and SYGVNS. The CDR3 spells CASSEWQSGSWGQFF. The DNA for the CDR3 is TGTGCCAGCAGTGAATGGCAAAGCGGGAGTTGGGGGCAGTTCTTC.

This clone has a single count. This rearrangement joins TRBV19 to TRBJ2-7; TRBD2 matches at 10 bases. The CDR3 is 16 amino acids. Trimming took 5 bases from V and 5 from J; bases not matched to a gene: 12. Germline CDR1 and CDR2: LNHDA and SQIVND (reference sequence). The CDR3 loop is CASSRLPRLAGDEQYF. In DNA form, the CDR3 reads TGTGCCAGTAGTCGTCTACCGAGGCTAGCGGGAGACGAGCAGTACTTC.

The genes are TRBV28 and TRBJ2-7; 8 bases agree with TRBD2. Germline V lookup: CDR1 MDHEN, CDR2 SYDVKM. This CDR3 region has 11 residues. Trimming cost V 6 bases and J 9 bases; bases outside gene matches: 4. The CDR3 reads CASSPGGLQYF. CDR3 nucleotide sequence: TGTGCCAGCAGCCCGGGAGGGTTGCAGTACTTC.

The chain is built from TRBV7-9 and TRBJ2-1, with TRBD1 as a possible D gene (5 bases). The CDR3 runs 15 residues. V gave up 2 bases and J gave up 5 bases, with 13 bases separating them. Germline loops: CDR1 SEHNR, CDR2 FQNEAQ (reference sequence). The CDR3 here is CASSLTGQANNEQFF. CDR3 in DNA: TGTGCCAGCAGCTTAACAGGCCAAGCGAACAATGAGCAGTTCTTC.